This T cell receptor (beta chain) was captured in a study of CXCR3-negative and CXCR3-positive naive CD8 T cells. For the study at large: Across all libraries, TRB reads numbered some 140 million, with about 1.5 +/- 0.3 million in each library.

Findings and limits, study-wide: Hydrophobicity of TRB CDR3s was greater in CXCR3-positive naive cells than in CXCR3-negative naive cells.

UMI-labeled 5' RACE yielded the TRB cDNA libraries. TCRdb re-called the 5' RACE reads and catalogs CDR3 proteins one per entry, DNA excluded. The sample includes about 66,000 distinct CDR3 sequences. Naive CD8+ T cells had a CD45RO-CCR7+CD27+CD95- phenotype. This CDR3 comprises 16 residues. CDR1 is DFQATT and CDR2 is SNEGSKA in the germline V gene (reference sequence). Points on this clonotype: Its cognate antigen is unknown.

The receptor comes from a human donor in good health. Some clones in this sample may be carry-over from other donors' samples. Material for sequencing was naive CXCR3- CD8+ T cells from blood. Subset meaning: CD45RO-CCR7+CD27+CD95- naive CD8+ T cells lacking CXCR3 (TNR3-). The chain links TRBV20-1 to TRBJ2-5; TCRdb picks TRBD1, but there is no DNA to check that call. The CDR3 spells CSARDPRTGDLETQYF.